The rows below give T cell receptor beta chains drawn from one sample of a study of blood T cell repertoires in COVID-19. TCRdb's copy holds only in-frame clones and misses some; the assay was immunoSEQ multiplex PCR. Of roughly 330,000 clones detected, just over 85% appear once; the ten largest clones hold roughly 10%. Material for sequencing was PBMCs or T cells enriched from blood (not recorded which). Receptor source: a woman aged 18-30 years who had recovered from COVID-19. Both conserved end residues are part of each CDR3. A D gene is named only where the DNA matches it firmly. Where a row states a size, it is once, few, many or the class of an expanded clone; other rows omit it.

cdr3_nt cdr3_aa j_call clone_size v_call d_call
TGTGCCAGCTCACCCCGACAGGATGGCTACACCTTC CASSPRQDGYTF TRBJ1-2 NA TRBV18 NA
TGCGCCAGCAGCTTGCTCGTGACTAGACGCGGCACCGGGGAGCTGTTTTTT CASSLLVTRRGTGELFF TRBJ2-2 NA TRBV5-1 NA
TGCGCCAGCAGCTTGTGGGCAGGGCAAGAGACCCAGTACTTC CASSLWAGQETQYF TRBJ2-5 NA TRBV5-1 NA
TGTGCCAGCAGGGGGACTAGCGGGAGTCGATACCAAGAGACCCAGTACTTC CASRGTSGSRYQETQYF TRBJ2-5 NA TRBV28 TRBD2
TGCGCCAGCAGGCGGGGCGCAGCAGATACGCAGTATTTT CASRRGAADTQYF TRBJ2-3 NA TRBV5-1 NA
TGTGCCAGCAGCTTGTTTCCAGCGGGGGAGCAGTACTTC CASSLFPAGEQYF TRBJ2-7 NA TRBV5-6 TRBD2
TGTGCCAGCAGCAACCCCCACTCGGGACTAGCGGGGAACGAGCAGTACTTC CASSNPHSGLAGNEQYF TRBJ2-7 NA TRBV2 TRBD2
TGTGCCGCAACATCACAGGGTCTCTCTGGAAACACCATATATTTT CAATSQGLSGNTIYF TRBJ1-3 NA TRBV28 NA
TGTGCCAGCAGCCGGGACTTAGGGATTGAAAAACTGTTTTTT CASSRDLGIEKLFF TRBJ1-4 NA TRBV7-8 NA
TGCGCCAGCAGCTTGGCCGGGGACTATGGCTACACCTTC CASSLAGDYGYTF TRBJ1-2 NA TRBV5-1 NA
TGTGCCTGGAGTCAGCGGGGGGCGATTAGGAATGGCTACACCTTC CAWSQRGAIRNGYTF TRBJ1-2 NA TRBV30 NA
TGTGCCATCAGTCAGGGGCCCGACACCGGGGAGCTGTTTTTT CAISQGPDTGELFF TRBJ2-2 NA TRBV10-3 NA
TGCGCCAGCAGTGTCGGGTCTACAGGGGATGAAGCTTTCTTT CASSVGSTGDEAFF TRBJ1-1 few TRBV10-1 TRBD1
TGTGCCAGCAGAAAACTAGCGGGAGGGTACCAAGAGACCCAGTACTTC CASRKLAGGYQETQYF TRBJ2-5 once TRBV28 TRBD2
TGCGCCAGCAGCCTGTTGACAGATAACACTGAAGCTTTCTTT CASSLLTDNTEAFF TRBJ1-1 NA TRBV5-1 NA
TGTGCCAGTTCTGACAGGGCCTATGGCTACACCTTC CASSDRAYGYTF TRBJ1-2 NA TRBV19 TRBD1
TGTGCCAGCACCCCGGGACACTGGGGCTATGGCTACACCTTC CASTPGHWGYGYTF TRBJ1-2 NA TRBV28 NA
TGTGCCAGCTCACCACGCACAGCGGGAGAGGACGAGCAGTACTTC CASSPRTAGEDEQYF TRBJ2-7 NA TRBV18 TRBD2
TGTGCCAGCTCCCAATCCGGGACAGGGAAAACCTACGAGCAGTACTTC CASSQSGTGKTYEQYF TRBJ2-7 NA TRBV18 TRBD1